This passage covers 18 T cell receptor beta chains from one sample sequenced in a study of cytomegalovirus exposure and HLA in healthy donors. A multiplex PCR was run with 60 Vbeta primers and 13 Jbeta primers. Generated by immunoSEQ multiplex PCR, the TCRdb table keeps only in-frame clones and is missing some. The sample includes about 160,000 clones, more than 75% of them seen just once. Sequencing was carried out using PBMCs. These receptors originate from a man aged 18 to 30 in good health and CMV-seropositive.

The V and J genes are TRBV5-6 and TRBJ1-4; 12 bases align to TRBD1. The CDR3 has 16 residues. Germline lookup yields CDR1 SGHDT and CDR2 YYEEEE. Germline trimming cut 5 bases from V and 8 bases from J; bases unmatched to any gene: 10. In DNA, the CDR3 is TGTGCCAGCAGACAAGGGACAGGGGGCTCGGGAGAAAAACTGTTTTTT. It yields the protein CASRQGTGGSGEKLFF.

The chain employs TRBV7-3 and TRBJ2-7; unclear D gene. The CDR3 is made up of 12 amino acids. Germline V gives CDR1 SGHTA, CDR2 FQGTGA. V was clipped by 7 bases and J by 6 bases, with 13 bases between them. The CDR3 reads CASTLEEAEQYF. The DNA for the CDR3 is TGTGCCAGCACCCTAGAGGAAGCCGAGCAGTACTTC.

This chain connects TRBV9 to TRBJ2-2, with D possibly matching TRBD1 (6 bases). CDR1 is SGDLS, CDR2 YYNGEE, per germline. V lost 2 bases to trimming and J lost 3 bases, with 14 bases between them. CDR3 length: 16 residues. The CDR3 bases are TGTGCCAGCAGCGTGGACCGGGACACCTACACCGGGGAGCTGTTTTTT. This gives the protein CASSVDRDTYTGELFF.

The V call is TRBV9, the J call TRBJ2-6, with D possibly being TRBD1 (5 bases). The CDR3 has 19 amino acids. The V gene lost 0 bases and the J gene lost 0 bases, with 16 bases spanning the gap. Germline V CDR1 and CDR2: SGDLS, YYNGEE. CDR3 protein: CASSVATGHHSSGANVLTF. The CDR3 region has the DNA TGTGCCAGCAGCGTAGCTACCGGACACCACAGCTCTGGGGCCAACGTCCTGACTTTC.

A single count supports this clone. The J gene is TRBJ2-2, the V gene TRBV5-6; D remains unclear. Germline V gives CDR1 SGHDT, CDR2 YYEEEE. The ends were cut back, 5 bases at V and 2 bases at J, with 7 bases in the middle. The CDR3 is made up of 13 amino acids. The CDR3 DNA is TGTGCCAGCAGACGACAAAACACCGGGGAGCTGTTTTTT. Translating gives CASRRQNTGELFF.

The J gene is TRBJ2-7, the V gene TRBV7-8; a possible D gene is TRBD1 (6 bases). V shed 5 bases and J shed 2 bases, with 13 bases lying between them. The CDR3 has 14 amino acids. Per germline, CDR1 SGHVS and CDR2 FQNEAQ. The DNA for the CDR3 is TGTGCCAGCAGCACCCGGACAGAAACCTACGAGCAGTACTTC. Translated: CASSTRTETYEQYF.

The chain's CDR3 is CASSQALGEDYGYTF. CDR3 nucleotides: TGTGCCAGCAGCCAGGCATTGGGGGAGGACTATGGCTACACCTTC. The chain is built from TRBV4-2 and TRBJ1-2, with D tentatively TRBD1 (5 bases). The V gene lost 3 bases and the J gene lost 3 bases, with 14 bases spanning the gap. CDR1 and CDR2 (germline): LGHNA, YNFKEQ. CDR3 length: 15 amino acids.

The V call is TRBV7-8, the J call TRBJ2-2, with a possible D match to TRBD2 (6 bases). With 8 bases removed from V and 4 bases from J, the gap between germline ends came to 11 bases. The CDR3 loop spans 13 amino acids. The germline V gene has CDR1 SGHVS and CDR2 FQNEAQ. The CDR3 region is CASSAGPTGELFF. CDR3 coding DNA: TGTGCCAGCTCTGCGGGGCCCACCGGGGAGCTGTTTTTT.

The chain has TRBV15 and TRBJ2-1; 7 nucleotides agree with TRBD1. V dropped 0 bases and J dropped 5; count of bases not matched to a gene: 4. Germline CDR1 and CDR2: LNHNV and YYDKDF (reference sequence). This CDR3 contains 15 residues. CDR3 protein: CATSRDRDRNNEQFF. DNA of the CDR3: TGTGCCACCAGCAGAGATAGGGACAGAAACAATGAGCAGTTCTTC.

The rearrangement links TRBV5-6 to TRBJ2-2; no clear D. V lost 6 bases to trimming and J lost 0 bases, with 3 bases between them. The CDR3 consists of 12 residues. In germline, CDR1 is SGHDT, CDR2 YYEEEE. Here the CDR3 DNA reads TGTGCCAGCACCACGAACACCGGGGAGCTGTTTTTT. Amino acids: CASTTNTGELFF.

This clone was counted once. The CDR3 protein is CASSWEGLTGGPEKLFF. The CDR3, as DNA: TGTGCCAGCAGCTGGGAGGGTCTGACAGGGGGACCTGAAAAACTGTTTTTT. V usage is TRBV7-8 and J usage is TRBJ1-4, with TRBD1 matching over 9 bases. This CDR3 is built from 17 residues. Germline values: CDR1 SGHVS, CDR2 FQNEAQ. V was clipped by 4 bases and J by 7 bases; unmatched bases: 13.

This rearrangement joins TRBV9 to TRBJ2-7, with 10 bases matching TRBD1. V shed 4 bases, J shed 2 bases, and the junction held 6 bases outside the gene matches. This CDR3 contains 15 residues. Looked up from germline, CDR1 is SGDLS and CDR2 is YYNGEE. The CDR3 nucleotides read TGTGCCAGCAGCTTCGGACAGGGGGTCACCTACGAGCAGTACTTC. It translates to CASSFGQGVTYEQYF.

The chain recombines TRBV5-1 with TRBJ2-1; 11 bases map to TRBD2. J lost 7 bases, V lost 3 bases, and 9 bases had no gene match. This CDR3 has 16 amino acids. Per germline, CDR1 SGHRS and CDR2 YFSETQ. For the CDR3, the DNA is TGCGCCAGCAGCTCTCGGGATAGCGGGGGGGCGAATGAGCAGTTCTTC. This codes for CASSSRDSGGANEQFF.

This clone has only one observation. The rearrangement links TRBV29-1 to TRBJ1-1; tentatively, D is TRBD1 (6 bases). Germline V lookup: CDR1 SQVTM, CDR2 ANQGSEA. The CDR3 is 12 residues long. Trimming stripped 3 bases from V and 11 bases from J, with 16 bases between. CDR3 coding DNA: TGCAGCGTTGATGCAGGGGATGAGGGGGCTTTCTTT. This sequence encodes CSVDAGDEGAFF.

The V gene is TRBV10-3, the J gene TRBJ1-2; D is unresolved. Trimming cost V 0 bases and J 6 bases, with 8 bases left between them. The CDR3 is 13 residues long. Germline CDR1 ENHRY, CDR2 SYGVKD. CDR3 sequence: CAISESVENGYTF. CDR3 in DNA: TGTGCCATCAGTGAGTCGGTGGAGAATGGCTACACCTTC.

The DNA of the CDR3 is TGTGCCAGCAGCCTCGACAGGGGAGGTAATGAAAAACTGTTTTTT. Protein sequence: CASSLDRGGNEKLFF. The chain carries TRBV7-9 and TRBJ1-4; 8 bases line up with TRBD1. Germline CDR1 SEHNR, CDR2 FQNEAQ (reference sequence). The CDR3 runs to 15 residues. V was clipped by 5 bases and J by 4 bases; unmatched bases: 6.

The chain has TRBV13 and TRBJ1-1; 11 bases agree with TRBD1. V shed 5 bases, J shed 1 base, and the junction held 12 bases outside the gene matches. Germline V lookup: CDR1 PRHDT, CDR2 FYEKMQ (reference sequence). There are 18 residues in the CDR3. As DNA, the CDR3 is TGTGCCAGCAGCCCGAGGGGGACAGGGGGTTTGAGGAACACTGAAGCTTTCTTT. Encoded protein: CASSPRGTGGLRNTEAFF.

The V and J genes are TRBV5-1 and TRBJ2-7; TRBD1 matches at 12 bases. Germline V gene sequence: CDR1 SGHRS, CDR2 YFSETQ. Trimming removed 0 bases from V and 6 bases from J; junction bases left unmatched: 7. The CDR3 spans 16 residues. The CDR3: CASSLGAGTGGREQYF. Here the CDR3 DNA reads TGCGCCAGCAGCTTGGGGGCCGGGACAGGGGGCCGCGAGCAGTACTTC.